This TCR beta chain was retrieved from a study of T cell repertoires in cytomegalovirus infection. Overall study context: TCR beta signatures that were public indicated CMV infection and matching HLA type.

With regard to this clonotype: Its antigen is undetermined. Being one base from a much bigger clone, this may be a read error.

The CDR3 is 14 amino acids. Germline CDR1 and CDR2: SGHVS and FNYEAQ. V gave up 1 base and J gave up 3 bases, with 10 bases separating them. MiXCR, applied by TCRdb to the reads, yields one record per CDR3 protein. The sample has approximately 140,000 distinct CDR3 sequences, 24% seen once. Study-level results: Frequencies of public TCR beta families were cumulated, and this identified carriers of CMV plus the relevant HLA. HLA-C-restricted CMV clonotypes gave the most frequent clonotype in two of eight donors.

The chain is built from TRBV7-6 and TRBJ2-7, with D perhaps matching TRBD1 (5 bases). Specimen: PBMCs, sequenced either directly or after in vitro stimulation (not recorded which). This TCR came from a human donor in good health (CMV status not recorded). Some clones in this sample may be carry-over from other donors' samples. Written as DNA, the CDR3 is TGTGCCAGCAGCTTAGACAGGAGCTTCTACGAGCAGTACGTC. Translated: CASSLDRSFYEQYV.